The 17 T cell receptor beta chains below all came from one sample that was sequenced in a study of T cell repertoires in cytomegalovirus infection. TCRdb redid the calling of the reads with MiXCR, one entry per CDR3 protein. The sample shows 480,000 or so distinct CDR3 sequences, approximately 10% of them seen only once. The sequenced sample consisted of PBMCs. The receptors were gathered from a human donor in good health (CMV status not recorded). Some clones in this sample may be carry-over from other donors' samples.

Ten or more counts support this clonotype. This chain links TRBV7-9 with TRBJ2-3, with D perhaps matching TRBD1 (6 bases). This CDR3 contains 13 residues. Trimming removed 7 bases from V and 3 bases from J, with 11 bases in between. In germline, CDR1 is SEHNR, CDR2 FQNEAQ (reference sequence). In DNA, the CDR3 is TGTGCCAGCATCGACAGGACTACAGATACGCAGTATTTT. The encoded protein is CASIDRTTDTQYF. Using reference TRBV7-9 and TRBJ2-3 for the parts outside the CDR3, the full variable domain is DTGVSQNPRHKITKRGQNVTFRCDPISEHNRLYWYRQTLGQGPEFLTYFQNEAQLEKSRLLSDRFSAERPKGSFSTLEIQRTEQGDSAMYLCASIDRTTDTQYFGPGTRLTVL.

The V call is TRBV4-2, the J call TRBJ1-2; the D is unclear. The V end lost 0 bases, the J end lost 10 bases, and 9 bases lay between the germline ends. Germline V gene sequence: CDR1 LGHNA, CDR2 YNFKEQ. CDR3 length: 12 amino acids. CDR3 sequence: CASSQDGGTYTF. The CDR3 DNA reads TGTGCCAGCAGCCAAGATGGAGGAACCTACACCTTC.

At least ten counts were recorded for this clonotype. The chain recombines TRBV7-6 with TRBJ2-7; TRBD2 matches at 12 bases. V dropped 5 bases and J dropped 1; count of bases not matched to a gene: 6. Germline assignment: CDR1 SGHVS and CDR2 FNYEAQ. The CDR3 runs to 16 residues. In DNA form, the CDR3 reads TGTGCCAGCAGCATACTAGCGGGAGGAACTTCCTACGAGCAGTACTTC. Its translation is CASSILAGGTSYEQYF.

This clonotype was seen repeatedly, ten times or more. DNA of the CDR3: TGTGCCAGCAGCTCCCCAACGACGGAGCACTACGAGCAGTACTTC. Translation: CASSSPTTEHYEQYF. V and J are TRBV7-9 and TRBJ2-7, with no clear D. Trimming removed 4 bases from V and 3 bases from J, with 16 bases in between. CDR1 is SEHNR, CDR2 FQNEAQ, per germline (reference sequence). This CDR3 contains 15 residues.

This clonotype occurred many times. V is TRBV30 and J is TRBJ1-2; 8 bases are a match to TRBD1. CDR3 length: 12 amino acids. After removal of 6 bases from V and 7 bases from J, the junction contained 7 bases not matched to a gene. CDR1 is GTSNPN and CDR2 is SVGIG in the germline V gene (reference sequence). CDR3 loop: CACITGGGGYTF. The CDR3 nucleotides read TGTGCCTGCATAACAGGGGGAGGTGGCTACACCTTC.

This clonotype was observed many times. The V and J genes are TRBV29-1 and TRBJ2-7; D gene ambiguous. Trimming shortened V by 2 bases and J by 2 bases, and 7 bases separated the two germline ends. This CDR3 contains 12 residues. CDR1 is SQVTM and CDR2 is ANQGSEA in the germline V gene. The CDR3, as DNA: TGCAGCGTTGAAAGCACTACCTACGAGCAGTACTTC. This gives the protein CSVESTTYEQYF.

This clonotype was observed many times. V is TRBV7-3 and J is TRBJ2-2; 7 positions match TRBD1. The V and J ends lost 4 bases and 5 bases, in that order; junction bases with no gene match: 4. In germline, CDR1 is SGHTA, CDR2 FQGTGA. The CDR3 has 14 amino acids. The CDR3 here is CASSSNRGTGELFF. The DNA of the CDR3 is TGTGCCAGCAGCTCCAACAGGGGAACCGGGGAGCTGTTTTTT.

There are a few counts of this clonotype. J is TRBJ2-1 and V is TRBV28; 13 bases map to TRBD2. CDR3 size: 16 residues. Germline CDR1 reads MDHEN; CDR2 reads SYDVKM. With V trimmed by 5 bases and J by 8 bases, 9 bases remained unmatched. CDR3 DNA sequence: TGTGCCAGCAGTGGACGGACTAGCGGGAGTTTAGATGAGCAGTTCTTC. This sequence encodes CASSGRTSGSLDEQFF.

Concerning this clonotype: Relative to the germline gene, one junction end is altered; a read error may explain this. Written as DNA, the CDR3 is TGTGCCAGCACCTTAAGGGACAGGGTCGATGAAGCTTTCTTT. This codes for CASTLRDRVDEAFF. This chain uses TRBV7-6 with TRBJ1-1; 9 bases fit TRBD1. The germline V gene has CDR1 SGHVS and CDR2 FNYEAQ. The CDR3 has 14 amino acids.

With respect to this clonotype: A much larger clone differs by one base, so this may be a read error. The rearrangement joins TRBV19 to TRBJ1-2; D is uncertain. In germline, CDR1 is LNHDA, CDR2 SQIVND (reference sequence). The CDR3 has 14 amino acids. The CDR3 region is CASSIGRSYYSYTF. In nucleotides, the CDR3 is TGTGCCAGTAGTATAGGCAGGTCGTACTATAGCTACACCTTC.

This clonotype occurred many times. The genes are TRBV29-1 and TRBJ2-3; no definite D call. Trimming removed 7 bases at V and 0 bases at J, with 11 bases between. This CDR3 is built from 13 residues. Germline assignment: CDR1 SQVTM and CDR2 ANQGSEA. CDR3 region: CSGRGRSTDTQYF. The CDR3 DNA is TGCAGCGGAAGAGGACGGAGCACAGATACGCAGTATTTT.

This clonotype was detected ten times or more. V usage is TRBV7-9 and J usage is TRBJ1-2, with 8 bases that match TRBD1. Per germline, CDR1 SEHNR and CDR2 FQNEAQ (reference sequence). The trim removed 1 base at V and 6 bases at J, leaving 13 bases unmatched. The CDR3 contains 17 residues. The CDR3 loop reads CASSLVYGQGARNGYTF. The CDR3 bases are TGTGCCAGCAGCTTAGTATACGGGCAGGGGGCGCGTAATGGCTACACCTTC.

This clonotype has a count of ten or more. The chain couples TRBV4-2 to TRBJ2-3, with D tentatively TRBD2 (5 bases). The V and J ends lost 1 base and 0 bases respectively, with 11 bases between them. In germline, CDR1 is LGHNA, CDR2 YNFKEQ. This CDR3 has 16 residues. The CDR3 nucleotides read TGTGCCAGCAGCCAAGTATCGGGAACTAGCACAGATACGCAGTATTTT. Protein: CASSQVSGTSTDTQYF.

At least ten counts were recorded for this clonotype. CDR3 region: CASSFFGGEKLFF. Here the CDR3 DNA reads TGTGCCAGCAGCTTCTTCGGCGGTGAAAAACTGTTTTTT. V and J are TRBV7-9 and TRBJ1-4; D is ambiguous. V shed 3 bases and J shed 7 bases, with 9 bases lying between them. CDR3 length: 13 residues. Germline V gives CDR1 SEHNR, CDR2 FQNEAQ (reference sequence). Complete variable domain (other parts from reference TRBV7-9 and TRBJ1-4): DTGVSQNPRHKITKRGQNVTFRCDPISEHNRLYWYRQTLGQGPEFLTYFQNEAQLEKSRLLSDRFSAERPKGSFSTLEIQRTEQGDSAMYLCASSFFGGEKLFFGSGTQLSVL.

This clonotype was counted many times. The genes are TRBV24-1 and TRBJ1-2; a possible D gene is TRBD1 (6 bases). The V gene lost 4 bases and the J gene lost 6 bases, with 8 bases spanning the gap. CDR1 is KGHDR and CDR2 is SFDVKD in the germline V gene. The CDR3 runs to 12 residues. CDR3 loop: CATSEDSHGYTF. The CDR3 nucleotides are TGTGCCACCAGTGAGGACAGCCATGGCTACACCTTC.

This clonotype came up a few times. CDR3 bases: TGTGCCAGCAGCTTGAGGACGGGAATGAACACTGAAGCTTTCTTT. Encoded protein: CASSLRTGMNTEAFF. The chain is built from TRBV11-2 and TRBJ1-1; D unresolved. The V gene's germline CDR1 is SGHAT and CDR2 FQNNGV. This CDR3 has 15 residues. V was trimmed by 3 bases and J by 0 bases, leaving 11 bases between them.

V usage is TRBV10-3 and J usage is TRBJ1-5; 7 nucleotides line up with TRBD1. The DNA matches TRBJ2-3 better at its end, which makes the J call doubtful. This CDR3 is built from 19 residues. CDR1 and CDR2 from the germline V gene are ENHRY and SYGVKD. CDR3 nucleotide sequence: TGTGCCATCAGTGACCCAGCCGGGACAGAGCATTATAGCAAACAGCCCCAGTATTTT. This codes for CAISDPAGTEHYSKQPQYF.